This record covers a single T cell receptor beta chain. The antigen is unknown. The sample is drawn from a study of T cell responses to AZD1222 COVID-19 vaccine. Study as a whole: Pooling of second doses given at about 4 or about 12 weeks was done.

Only in-frame clones appear in the TCRdb table, and some are missing; sequencing was by immunoSEQ multiplex PCR. The profile shows 98,000 or so clones, about nine tenths of them singletons. The study's findings and limits: Clonal diversity was possibly underestimated, and white British individuals and females predominated among donors.

Looked up from germline, CDR1 is MNHEY and CDR2 is SVGEGT. The CDR3 has 17 residues. V lost 2 bases, J lost 0 bases, and 9 bases stayed unmatched. This chain uses TRBV6-2 or TRBV6-3 with TRBJ2-7; TRBD1 matches 8 bases. The receptor was isolated from an adult in good health. Sequenced here: peripheral blood, sampled on day 0 of AZD1222 vaccination. Here the CDR3 DNA reads TGTGCCAGCAGTTACCCCACGGACAGGGCCATCTCCTACGAGCAGTACTTC. Its translation: CASSYPTDRAISYEQYF.